These T cell receptor beta chains were read from a single sample in a study of glioma-infiltrating T cells. TCRdb reprocessed the multiplex PCR reads via MiXCR and lists one record per CDR3 protein. The repertoire holds about 380,000 distinct CDR3 sequences, with about 40% as singletons. The source material was glioma tissue, nonneoplastic brain tissue, or PBMCs (not recorded which). These receptors were taken from a human donor with low-grade glioma or glioblastoma, undergoing nonglioma brain surgery, or in good health (not recorded which). CDR3s include the opening cysteine and the closing phenylalanine or tryptophan. Fields, in order: D gene, clone size, V gene, J gene, CDR3 DNA, CDR3 protein. A D gene is named only where the DNA matches it firmly. Clone size appears in some rows only: once, few, many, or a class for an expanded clone.

D: NA
size: NA
V: TRBV7-9
J: TRBJ1-1
DNA: TGTGCCAGCCTTAACTGGGACGGTCATGAAGCTTTCTTT
CDR3: CASLNWDGHEAFF

D: NA
size: NA
V: TRBV14
J: TRBJ2-3
DNA: TGTGCCAGCAGCCAGAGGAGGGGAACACGGACGGATACGCAGTATTTT
CDR3: CASSQRRGTRTDTQYF

D: NA
size: NA
V: TRBV10-3
J: TRBJ2-3
DNA: TGTGCCATCAGTGCGGTGTGGGGCACAGATACGCAGTATTTT
CDR3: CAISAVWGTDTQYF

D: TRBD1
size: few
V: TRBV6-5
J: TRBJ2-7
DNA: TGTGCCAGCAGTTACACGGGACAGGTGAAAGCCTACGAGCAGTACTTC
CDR3: CASSYTGQVKAYEQYF

D: NA
size: few
V: TRBV28
J: TRBJ2-5
DNA: TGTGCCACCTTCACGAGAGAGACCCAGTACTTC
CDR3: CATFTRETQYF

D: NA
size: NA
V: TRBV19
J: TRBJ2-7
DNA: TGTGCCAGTGGCGCAGGAGGAGCCTACGAGCAGTACTTC
CDR3: CASGAGGAYEQYF

D: NA
size: NA
V: TRBV6-6
J: TRBJ1-1
DNA: TGTGCCAGCAGTTGGCGCAGGGACCCGAGGGCTGAAGCTTTCTTT
CDR3: CASSWRRDPRAEAFF

D: NA
size: many
V: TRBV27
J: TRBJ2-7
DNA: TGTGCCAGCAGCCACGGGCTAACCTACGAGCAGTACTTC
CDR3: CASSHGLTYEQYF

D: TRBD1
size: few
V: TRBV7-6
J: TRBJ1-5
DNA: TGTGCCAGCAGCCCCGGACAGGGGACGTCTCAGCCCCAGCATTTT
CDR3: CASSPGQGTSQPQHF

D: NA
size: NA
V: TRBV4-1
J: TRBJ2-3
DNA: TGCGCCAGAAGCCAACCTGTGATCGCAGATACGCAGTATTTT
CDR3: CARSQPVIADTQYF

D: TRBD2
size: NA
V: TRBV7-3
J: TRBJ2-3
DNA: TGTGCCAGCAGCTTAGGACTAGCGGGAGGTGTTTTGGATACGCAGTATTTT
CDR3: CASSLGLAGGVLDTQYF

D: NA
size: few
V: TRBV7-2
J: TRBJ1-5
DNA: TGTGCCAGCACCCTGGGCAATCAGCCCCAGCATTTT
CDR3: CASTLGNQPQHF

D: TRBD2
size: NA
V: TRBV10-3
J: TRBJ2-1
DNA: TGTGCCATCAGTGAGTCGACCGCGGGAGCGGCCTACAATGAGCAGTTCTTC
CDR3: CAISESTAGAAYNEQFF

D: TRBD1
size: many
V: TRBV6-1
J: TRBJ1-3
DNA: TGTGCCAGCAGCCCCACCGGGACAGGGGTTGGAAACACCATATATTTT
CDR3: CASSPTGTGVGNTIYF

D: NA
size: few
V: TRBV28
J: TRBJ1-1
DNA: TGTGCCAGCACTCAACCGGGGAGATGGACTGAAGCTTTCTTT
CDR3: CASTQPGRWTEAFF

D: TRBD1
size: NA
V: TRBV28
J: TRBJ1-5
DNA: TGTGCCAGCAGACCGTTAGGCAGGGGGTCCAATCAGCCCCAGCATTTT
CDR3: CASRPLGRGSNQPQHF

D: NA
size: many
V: TRBV28
J: TRBJ1-1
DNA: TGTGCCAGCAGGATGACGGGACCTCTTGCTGAAGCTTTCTTT
CDR3: CASRMTGPLAEAFF

D: TRBD2
size: NA
V: TRBV15
J: TRBJ2-1
DNA: TGTGCCACCAGATCAGGACTAGCGGGAGTTGAGCAGTTCTTC
CDR3: CATRSGLAGVEQFF

D: TRBD2
size: few
V: TRBV20-1
J: TRBJ2-1
DNA: TGCAGTGCTAGAAGTTCTCCTCTTAGCGGGAGGTGGAGTGAGCAGTTCTTC
CDR3: CSARSSPLSGRWSEQFF

D: TRBD2
size: many
V: TRBV6-1
J: TRBJ2-1
DNA: TGTGCCAGCAAACTCGGACTAGCGCTCAACAATGAGCAGTTCTTC
CDR3: CASKLGLALNNEQFF

D: NA
size: NA
V: TRBV6-5
J: TRBJ2-6
DNA: TGTGCCAGCAGCCAGTGTTACTCTGGGGCCAACGTCCTGACTTTC
CDR3: CASSQCYSGANVLTF

D: NA
size: few
V: TRBV4-3
J: TRBJ2-3
DNA: TGCGCCAGCAGCCCCGGGGGCCCCGCGCAGTATTTT
CDR3: CASSPGGPAQYF

D: NA
size: NA
V: TRBV20-1
J: TRBJ2-7
DNA: TGCAGTGCTTGGGACTCCTACGAGCAGTACTTC
CDR3: CSAWDSYEQYF

D: NA
size: NA
V: TRBV28
J: TRBJ2-5
DNA: TGTGCCAGCAGTTTGGAGGGGTTTGAGACCCAGTACTTC
CDR3: CASSLEGFETQYF

D: NA
size: NA
V: TRBV6-2/TRBV6-3
J: TRBJ1-1
DNA: TGTGCCAGCAGTTACTGGGACGATGACACTGAAGCTTTCTTT
CDR3: CASSYWDDDTEAFF

D: NA
size: NA
V: TRBV7-3
J: TRBJ2-3
DNA: TGTGCCAGCAGCTTAAGTCTCGGTACGCAGTATTTT
CDR3: CASSLSLGTQYF

D: NA
size: many
V: TRBV6-1
J: TRBJ2-3
DNA: TGTGCCAGCAGTTTGGACAGCTACACAGATACGCAGTATTTT
CDR3: CASSLDSYTDTQYF